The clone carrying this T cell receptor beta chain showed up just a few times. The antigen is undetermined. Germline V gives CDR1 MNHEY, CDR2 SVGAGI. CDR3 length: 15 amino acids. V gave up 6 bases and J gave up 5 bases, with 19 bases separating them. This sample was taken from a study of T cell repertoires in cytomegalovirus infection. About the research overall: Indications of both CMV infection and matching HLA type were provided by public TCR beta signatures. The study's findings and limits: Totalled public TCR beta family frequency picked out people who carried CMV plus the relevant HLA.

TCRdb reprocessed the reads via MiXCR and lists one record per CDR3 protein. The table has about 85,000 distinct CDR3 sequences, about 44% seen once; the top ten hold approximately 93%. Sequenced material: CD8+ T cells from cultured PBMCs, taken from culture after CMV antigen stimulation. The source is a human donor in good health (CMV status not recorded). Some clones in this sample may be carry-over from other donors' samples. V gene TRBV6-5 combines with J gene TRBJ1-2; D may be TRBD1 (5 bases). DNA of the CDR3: TGTGCCAGCAGCTCCACCAGGGCCAGAGCATATGGCTACACCTTC. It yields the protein CASSSTRARAYGYTF.